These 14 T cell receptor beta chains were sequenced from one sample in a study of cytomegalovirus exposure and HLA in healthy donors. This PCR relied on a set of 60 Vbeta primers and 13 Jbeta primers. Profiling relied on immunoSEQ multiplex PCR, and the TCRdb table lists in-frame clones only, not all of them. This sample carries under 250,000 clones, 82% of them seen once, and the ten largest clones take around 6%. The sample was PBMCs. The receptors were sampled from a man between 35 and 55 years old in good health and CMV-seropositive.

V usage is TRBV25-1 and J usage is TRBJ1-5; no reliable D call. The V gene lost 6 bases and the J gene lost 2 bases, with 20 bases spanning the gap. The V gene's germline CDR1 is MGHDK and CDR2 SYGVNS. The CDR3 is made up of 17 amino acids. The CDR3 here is CASRLQEDSYCNQPQHF. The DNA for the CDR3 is TGTGCCAGCAGACTCCAGGAGGACTCCTATTGCAATCAGCCCCAGCATTTT.

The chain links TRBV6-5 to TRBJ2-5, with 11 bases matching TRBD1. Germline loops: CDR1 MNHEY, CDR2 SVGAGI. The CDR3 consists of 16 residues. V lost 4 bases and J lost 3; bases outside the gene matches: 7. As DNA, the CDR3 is TGTGCCAGCAGTTCTCGGACAGGGGGCTTAAAAGAGACCCAGTACTTC. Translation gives CASSSRTGGLKETQYF.

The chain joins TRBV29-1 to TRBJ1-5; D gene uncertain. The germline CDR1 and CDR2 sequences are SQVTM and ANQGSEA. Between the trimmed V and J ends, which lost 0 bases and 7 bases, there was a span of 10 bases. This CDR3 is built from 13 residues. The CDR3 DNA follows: TGCAGCGTTGAAGATCCCCCCGGGCAGCCCCAGCATTTT. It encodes CSVEDPPGQPQHF.

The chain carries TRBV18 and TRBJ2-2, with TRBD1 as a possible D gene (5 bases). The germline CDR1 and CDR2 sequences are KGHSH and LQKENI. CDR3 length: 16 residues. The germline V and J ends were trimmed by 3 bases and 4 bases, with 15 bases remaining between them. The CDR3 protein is CASSPVGLSGTGELFF. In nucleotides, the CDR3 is TGTGCCAGCTCACCCGTGGGGCTATCGGGCACCGGGGAGCTGTTTTTT.

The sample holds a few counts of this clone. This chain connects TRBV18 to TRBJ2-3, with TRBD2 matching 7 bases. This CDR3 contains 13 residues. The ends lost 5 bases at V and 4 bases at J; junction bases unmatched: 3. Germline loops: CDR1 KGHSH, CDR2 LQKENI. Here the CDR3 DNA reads TGTGCCAGCTCATCGGCGGGGGCAGATACGCAGTATTTT. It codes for CASSSAGADTQYF.

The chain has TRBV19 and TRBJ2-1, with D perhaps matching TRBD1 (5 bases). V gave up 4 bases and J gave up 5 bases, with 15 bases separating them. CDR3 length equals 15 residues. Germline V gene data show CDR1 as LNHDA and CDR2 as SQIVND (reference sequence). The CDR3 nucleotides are TGTGCCAGTAGTAATCAGGGTAGCAGAAACAATGAGCAGTTCTTC. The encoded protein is CASSNQGSRNNEQFF. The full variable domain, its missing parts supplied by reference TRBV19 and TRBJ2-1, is DGGITQSPKYLFRKEGQNVTLSCEQNLNHDAMYWYRQDPGQGLRLIYYSQIVNDFQKGDIAEGYSVSREKKESFPLTVTSAQKNPTAFYLCASSNQGSRNNEQFFGPGTRLTVL.

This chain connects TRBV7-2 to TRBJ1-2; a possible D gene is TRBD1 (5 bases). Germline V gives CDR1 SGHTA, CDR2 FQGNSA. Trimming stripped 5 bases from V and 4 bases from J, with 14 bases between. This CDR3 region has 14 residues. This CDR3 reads CASSPTAIFYGYTF. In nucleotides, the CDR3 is TGTGCCAGCAGCCCGACAGCGATCTTCTATGGCTACACCTTC.

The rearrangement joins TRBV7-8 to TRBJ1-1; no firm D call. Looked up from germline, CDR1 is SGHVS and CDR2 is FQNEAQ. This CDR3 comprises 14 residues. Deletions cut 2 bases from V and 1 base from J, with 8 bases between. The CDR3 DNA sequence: TGTGCCAGCAGCTTAAGCGCCAGGAACACTGAAGCTTTCTTT. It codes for CASSLSARNTEAFF.

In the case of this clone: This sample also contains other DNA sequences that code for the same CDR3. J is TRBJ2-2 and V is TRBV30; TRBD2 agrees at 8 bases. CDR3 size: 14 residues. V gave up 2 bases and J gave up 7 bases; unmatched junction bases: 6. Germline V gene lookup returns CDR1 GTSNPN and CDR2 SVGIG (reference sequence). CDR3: CAWSYGTSGGELFF. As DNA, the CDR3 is TGTGCCTGGAGTTACGGGACTAGTGGCGGGGAGCTGTTTTTT.

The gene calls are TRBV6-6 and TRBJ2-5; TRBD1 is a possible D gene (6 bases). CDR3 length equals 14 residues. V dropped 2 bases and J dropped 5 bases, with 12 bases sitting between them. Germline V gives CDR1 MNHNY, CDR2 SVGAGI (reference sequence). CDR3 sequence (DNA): TGTGCCAGCAGTTACGCAGGGGAATTGGAGACCCAGTACTTC. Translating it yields CASSYAGELETQYF.

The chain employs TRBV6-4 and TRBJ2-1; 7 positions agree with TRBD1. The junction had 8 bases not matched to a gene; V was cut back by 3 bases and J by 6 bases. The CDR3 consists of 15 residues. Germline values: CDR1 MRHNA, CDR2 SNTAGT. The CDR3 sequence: CASSELGGAVNEQFF. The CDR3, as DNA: TGTGCCAGCAGTGAGCTAGGGGGCGCCGTCAATGAGCAGTTCTTC.

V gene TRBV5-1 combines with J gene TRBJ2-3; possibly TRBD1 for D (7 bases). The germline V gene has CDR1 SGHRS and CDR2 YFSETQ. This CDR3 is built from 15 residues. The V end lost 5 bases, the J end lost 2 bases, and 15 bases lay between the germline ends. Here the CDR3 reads CASRGSGGNTDTQYF. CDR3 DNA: TGCGCCAGCAGGGGGTCAGGGGGGAACACAGATACGCAGTATTTT. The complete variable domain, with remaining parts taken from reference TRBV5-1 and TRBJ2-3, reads KAGVTQTPRYLIKTRGQQVTLSCSPISGHRSVSWYQQTPGQGLQFLFEYFSETQRNKGNFPGRFSGRQFSNSRSEMNVSTLELGDSALYLCASRGSGGNTDTQYFGPGTRLTVL.

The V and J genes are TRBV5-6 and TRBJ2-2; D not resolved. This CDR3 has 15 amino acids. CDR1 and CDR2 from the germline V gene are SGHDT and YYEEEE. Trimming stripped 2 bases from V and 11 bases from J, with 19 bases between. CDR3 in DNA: TGTGCCAGCAGCTTCAGTACAGTACCCAGCCGTGAGCTGTTTTTT. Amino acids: CASSFSTVPSRELFF.

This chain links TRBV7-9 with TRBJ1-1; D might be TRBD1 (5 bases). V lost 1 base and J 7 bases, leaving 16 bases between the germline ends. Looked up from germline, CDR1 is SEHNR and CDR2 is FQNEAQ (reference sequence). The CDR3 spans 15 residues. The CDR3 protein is CASSLVFSATVEAFF. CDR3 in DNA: TGTGCCAGCAGCTTAGTGTTTTCTGCGACAGTTGAAGCTTTCTTT.